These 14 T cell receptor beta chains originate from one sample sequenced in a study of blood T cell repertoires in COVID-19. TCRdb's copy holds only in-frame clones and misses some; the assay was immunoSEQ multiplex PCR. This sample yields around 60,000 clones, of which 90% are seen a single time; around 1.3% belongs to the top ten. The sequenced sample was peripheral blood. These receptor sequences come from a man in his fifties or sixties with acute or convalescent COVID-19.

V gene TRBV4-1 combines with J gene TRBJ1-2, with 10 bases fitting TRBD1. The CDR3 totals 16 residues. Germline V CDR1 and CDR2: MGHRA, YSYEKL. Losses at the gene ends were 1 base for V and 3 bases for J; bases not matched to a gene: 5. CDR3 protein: CASSQAAGQGDYGYTF. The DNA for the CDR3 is TGCGCCAGCAGCCAAGCGGCAGGACAGGGGGACTATGGCTACACCTTC.

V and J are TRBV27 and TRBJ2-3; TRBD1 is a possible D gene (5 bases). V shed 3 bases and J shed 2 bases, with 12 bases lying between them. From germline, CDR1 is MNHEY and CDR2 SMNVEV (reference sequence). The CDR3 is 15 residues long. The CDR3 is CASSFQGRATDTQYF. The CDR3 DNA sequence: TGTGCCAGCAGTTTCCAGGGAAGGGCCACAGATACGCAGTATTTT.

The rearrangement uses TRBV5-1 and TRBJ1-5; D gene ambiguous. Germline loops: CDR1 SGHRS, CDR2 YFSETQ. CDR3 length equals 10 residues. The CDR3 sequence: CVRGNQPQHF. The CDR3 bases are TGCGTCCGGGGTAATCAGCCCCAGCATTTT.

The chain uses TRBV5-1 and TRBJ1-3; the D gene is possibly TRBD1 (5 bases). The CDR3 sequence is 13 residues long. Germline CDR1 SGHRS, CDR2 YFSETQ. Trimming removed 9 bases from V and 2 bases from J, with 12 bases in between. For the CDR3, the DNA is TGCGCCACCACCGGGGGACCTGGAAACACCATATATTTT. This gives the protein CATTGGPGNTIYF. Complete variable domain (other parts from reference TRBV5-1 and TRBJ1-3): KAGVTQTPRYLIKTRGQQVTLSCSPISGHRSVSWYQQTPGQGLQFLFEYFSETQRNKGNFPGRFSGRQFSNSRSEMNVSTLELGDSALYLCATTGGPGNTIYFGEGSWLTVV.

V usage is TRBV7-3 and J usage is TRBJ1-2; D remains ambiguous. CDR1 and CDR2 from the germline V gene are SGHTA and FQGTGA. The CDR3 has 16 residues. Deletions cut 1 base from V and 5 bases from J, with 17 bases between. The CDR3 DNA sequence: TGTGCCAGCAGCTTAATTCCGGGTAATGCCGGTTATGGCTACACCTTC. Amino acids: CASSLIPGNAGYGYTF.

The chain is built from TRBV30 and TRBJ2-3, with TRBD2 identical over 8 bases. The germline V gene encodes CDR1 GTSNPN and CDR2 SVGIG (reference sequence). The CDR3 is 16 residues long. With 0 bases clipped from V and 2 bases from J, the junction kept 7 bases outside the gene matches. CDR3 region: CAWSVFSGDTTDTQYF. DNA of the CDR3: TGTGCCTGGAGTGTATTTAGCGGGGATACCACAGATACGCAGTATTTT.

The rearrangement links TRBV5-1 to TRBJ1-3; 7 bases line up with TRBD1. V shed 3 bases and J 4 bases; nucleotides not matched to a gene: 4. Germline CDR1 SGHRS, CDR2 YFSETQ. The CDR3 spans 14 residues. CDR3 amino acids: CASSSTGVGNTIYF. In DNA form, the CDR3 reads TGCGCCAGCAGCTCAACAGGGGTGGGAAACACCATATATTTT.

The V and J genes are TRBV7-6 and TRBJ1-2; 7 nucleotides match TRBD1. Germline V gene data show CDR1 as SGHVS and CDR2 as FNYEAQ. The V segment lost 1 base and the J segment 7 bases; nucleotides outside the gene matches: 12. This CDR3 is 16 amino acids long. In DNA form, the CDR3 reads TGTGCCAGCAGCTTAGGGACAGGCTCGTTGTCAGGTGGCTACACCTTC. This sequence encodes CASSLGTGSLSGGYTF. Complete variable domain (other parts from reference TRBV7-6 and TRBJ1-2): GAGVSQSPRYKVTKRGQDVALRCDPISGHVSLYWYRQALGQGPEFLTYFNYEAQQDKSGLPNDRFSAERPEGSISTLTIQRTEQRDSAMYRCASSLGTGSLSGGYTFGSGTRLTVV.

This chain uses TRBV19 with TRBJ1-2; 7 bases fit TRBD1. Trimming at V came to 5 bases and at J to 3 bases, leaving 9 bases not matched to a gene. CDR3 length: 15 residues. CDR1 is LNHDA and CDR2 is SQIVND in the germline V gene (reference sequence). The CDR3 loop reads CASSDHRGVYYGYTF. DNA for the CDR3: TGTGCCAGTAGTGATCACAGGGGTGTCTACTATGGCTACACCTTC.

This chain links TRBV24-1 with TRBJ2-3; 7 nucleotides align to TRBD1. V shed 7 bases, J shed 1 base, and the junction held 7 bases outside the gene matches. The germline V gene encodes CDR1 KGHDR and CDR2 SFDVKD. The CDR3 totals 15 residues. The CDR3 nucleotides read TGTGCCACCAGCAACAGGGGTTGGGGCACAGATACGCAGTATTTT. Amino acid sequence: CATSNRGWGTDTQYF.

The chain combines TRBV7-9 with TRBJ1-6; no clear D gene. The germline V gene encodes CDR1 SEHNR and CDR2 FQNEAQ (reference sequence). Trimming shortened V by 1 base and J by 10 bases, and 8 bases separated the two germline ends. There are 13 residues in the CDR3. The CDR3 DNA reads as TGTGCCAGCAGCTTAGACGCCAGATCACCCCTCCACTTT. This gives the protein CASSLDARSPLHF.

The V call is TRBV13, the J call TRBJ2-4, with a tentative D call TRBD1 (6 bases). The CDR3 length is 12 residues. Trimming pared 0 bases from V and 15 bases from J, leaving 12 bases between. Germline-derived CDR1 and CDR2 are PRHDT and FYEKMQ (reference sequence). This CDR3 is CASSLGGGNRYF. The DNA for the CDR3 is TGTGCCAGCAGCTTAGGTGGGGGCAACCGGTACTTC.

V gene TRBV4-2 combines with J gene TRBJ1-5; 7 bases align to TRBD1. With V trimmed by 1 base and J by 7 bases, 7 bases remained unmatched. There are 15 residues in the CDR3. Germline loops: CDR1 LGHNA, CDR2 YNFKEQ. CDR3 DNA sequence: TGTGCCAGCAGCCAAGTCCGGCAGGGGGACCAGCCCCAGCATTTT. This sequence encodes CASSQVRQGDQPQHF.

CDR3 coding DNA: TGTGCCAGCTCAGCTAAGGGGGACACCATATATTTT. Its translation is CASSAKGDTIYF. The chain joins TRBV18 to TRBJ1-3; the D gene is possibly TRBD1 (6 bases). CDR3 length equals 12 residues. The V gene lost 5 bases and the J gene lost 8 bases, with 10 bases spanning the gap. The germline gives CDR1 KGHSH, CDR2 LQKENI.